Sequencing of this TCR beta chain was carried out in a study of vaccination effects on CD4 cells after COVID-19. Overall study: Post-vaccine sampling occurred a median 72 days after the second dose.

This CDR3 contains 16 residues. Per the germline V gene, CDR1 is MGHRA and CDR2 is YSYEKL. The V end was cut by 1 base, the J end by 4 bases, with 16 bases between. This clone was observed once. Its antigen remains unidentified. ViraFEST expansion of antigen-specific CD4+ T cells with viral peptide pools preceded sequencing. Upon completion of roughly ten days in culture, CD4+ T cells were isolated. Each participant received a vaccine that was either BNT162b2 or mRNA-1273, given as two doses. Half-medium replacement with IL-2 medium occurred on days 3 and 7. TCRdb's copy holds only in-frame clones and misses some; the assay was immunoSEQ multiplex PCR. In the table there are about 28,000 clones, about 70% of which are singletons.

The chain is built from TRBV4-1 and TRBJ1-2; D might be TRBD1 (6 bases). This TCR was recovered from a human donor who received a COVID-19 vaccine. The input for sequencing was CD4+ T cells from PBMCs cultured with HCoV-NL63 spike peptides, taken after COVID-19 vaccination. CDR3 nucleotide sequence: TGCGCCAGCAGCCAAGGCCCTCGGGGGGCAGGCTATGGCTACACCTTC. Its protein product is CASSQGPRGAGYGYTF.